This TCR beta chain was recovered during a study of shared clonotypes between healthy human individuals. Notes on the study in general: In contrast to clonotypes shared by all four donors, non-shared clonotypes had lower generation probabilities. At large depth, rarefaction still showed sorted-subset sequencing to be incomplete.

It was across several immunoSEQ plates that each subset's genomic DNA was evenly split. TCRdb's copy holds only in-frame clones and misses some; the assay was immunoSEQ multiplex PCR. The table has fewer than 1 million clones, about 96% seen once. Concerning this clone itself: Its antigen is currently unknown.

Germline lookup yields CDR1 MDHEN and CDR2 SYDVKM. The CDR3 consists of 14 residues. J lost 2 bases, V lost 4 bases, and 2 bases had no gene match. As defined, naive CD8 cells were CD45RO-negative and positively selected for CCR7, with terminally differentiated effector memory CD45RA+ cells excluded. The sample was naive CD8+ T cells sorted from blood. The V gene is TRBV28, the J gene TRBJ2-3, with 8 bases matching TRBD1. This sequence originates from a man aged 30-40 years in good health. The CDR3 DNA reads TGTGCCAGCAGTTCGGGACAGGACACAGATACGCAGTATTTT. Residues: CASSSGQDTDTQYF.